The clone carrying this T cell receptor beta chain was picked up a small number of times. The antigen is not known. The data are from a study of response to subunit inactivated influenza vaccine. The CDR3 runs to 15 residues. The V and J ends lost 3 bases and 5 bases, in that order; junction bases with no gene match: 6. Germline loops: CDR1 LNHDA, CDR2 SQIVND (reference sequence). TCRdb re-derived calls from the RT-PCR reads in MiXCR, one entry per CDR3 protein. The profile shows about 780,000 distinct CDR3 sequences, less than 20% of them singletons. Study findings and constraints: With each seasonal influenza vaccination, the authors suggested, few new T cells are recruited.

The sequence derives from a man in his fifties or sixties who received an inactivated influenza vaccine. Material: PBMCs from blood, obtained roughly 5 days after vaccination. The chain combines TRBV19 with TRBJ2-1, with TRBD2 matching over 8 bases. The CDR3 DNA sequence: TGTGCCAGTAGTATGGGCCTAGCGGGCAACAATGAGCAGTTCTTC. Translating it yields CASSMGLAGNNEQFF.